A selection of T cell receptor beta chains follows, all from one sample in a study of blood T cell repertoires in COVID-19. Here immunoSEQ multiplex PCR was the method, and the copy in TCRdb shows in-frame clones only, minus some. The sample includes hundreds of thousands of clones, 70% to 90% of them seen just once. Sequenced sample: PBMCs or T cells enriched from blood (not recorded which). Every receptor here comes from an older woman who had recovered from COVID-19. Both conserved end residues are part of each CDR3. Fields, in order: J gene, V gene, CDR3 protein.

TRBJ1-2 TRBV6-5 CASTRTGGGNGYTF
TRBJ2-1 TRBV6-1 CASSEPYNEQFF
TRBJ1-4 TRBV18 CASSPRTGEKLFF
TRBJ1-4 TRBV5-1 CASQTGGGNEKLFF
TRBJ1-5 TRBV15 CATSRSSGQGPISNQPQHF
TRBJ1-2 TRBV18 CASSLITGSIYGYTF
TRBJ1-3 TRBV3-1/TRBV3-2 CASGQTPGNTIYF
TRBJ1-1 TRBV5-1 CASSALGTGNTEAFF
TRBJ1-1 TRBV2 CASGRGGTEAFF
TRBJ2-7 TRBV6-4 CASSGRGHYEQYF
TRBJ1-1 TRBV27 CASSLQGHSNTEAFF
TRBJ2-3 TRBV12-5 CASGLVHTSASTDTQYF
TRBJ2-1 TRBV5-1 CASAVGPGNEQFF
TRBJ1-2 TRBV12-5 CASGLVMGGPRTNYGYTF
TRBJ1-1 TRBV4-1 CASSQAEGLNTEAFF
TRBJ2-3 TRBV6-5 CASGPGGPDTQYF
TRBJ1-6 TRBV5-1 CASSQRASGTGLYNSPLHF
TRBJ2-5 TRBV5-1 CASSLVGTDQETQYF
TRBJ1-3 TRBV5-5 CASSPHWSSGNTIYF
TRBJ2-5 TRBV2 CASIPGGQETQYF
TRBJ2-2 TRBV10-2 CASSERGQGTGELFF
TRBJ1-6 TRBV19 CASSNPPRTGVSPLHF
TRBJ1-5 TRBV9 CASSPTGVQPQHF
TRBJ1-4 TRBV9 CASSVENSLNEKLFF
TRBJ2-7 TRBV30 CAWRQAGEAYEQYF
TRBJ2-4 TRBV7-8 CASSLVRGAPGNIQYF
TRBJ2-2 TRBV4-1 CASSQETAGGRYSGELFF
TRBJ1-5 TRBV5-5 CASSLVGTGIVQPQHF
TRBJ1-6 TRBV2 CASSGGRRNSPLHF
TRBJ2-2 TRBV5-1 CASSSTSGGSRAGELFF
TRBJ2-1 TRBV12-3/TRBV12-4 CASSLGGRYEQFF
TRBJ1-1 TRBV7-2 CASSLVDMNTEAFF
TRBJ1-1 TRBV7-9 CASSQTDRLNTEAFF
TRBJ2-7 TRBV28 CASSFAGTSYEQYF
TRBJ1-1 TRBV3-1/TRBV3-2 CASSQGGLRGKAFF
TRBJ1-6 TRBV27 CASSPRTGYNSPLHF
TRBJ2-4 TRBV13 CASSPNQGANIQYF
TRBJ1-3 TRBV4-1 CASSQDVAGQGISGNTIYF
TRBJ2-1 TRBV19 CASSKAPSGSSYNEQFF
TRBJ2-5 TRBV15 CAVPGRAETQYF
TRBJ1-5 TRBV12-5 CASGWTGWQPQHF
TRBJ1-1 TRBV5-1 CASSLMGRRDTEAFF
TRBJ2-3 TRBV7-9 CASSSPVGTGEPDTQYF